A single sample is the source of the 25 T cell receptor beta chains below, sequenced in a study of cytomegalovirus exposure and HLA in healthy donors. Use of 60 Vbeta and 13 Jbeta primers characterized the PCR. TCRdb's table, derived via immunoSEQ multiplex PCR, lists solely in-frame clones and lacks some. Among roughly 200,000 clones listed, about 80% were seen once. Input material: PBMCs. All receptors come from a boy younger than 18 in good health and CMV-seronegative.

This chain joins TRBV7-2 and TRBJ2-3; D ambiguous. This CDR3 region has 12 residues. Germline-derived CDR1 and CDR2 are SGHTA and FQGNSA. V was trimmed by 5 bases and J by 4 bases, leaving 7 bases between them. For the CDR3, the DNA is TGTGCCAGCAGCGCGGATTCAGATACGCAGTATTTT. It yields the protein CASSADSDTQYF.

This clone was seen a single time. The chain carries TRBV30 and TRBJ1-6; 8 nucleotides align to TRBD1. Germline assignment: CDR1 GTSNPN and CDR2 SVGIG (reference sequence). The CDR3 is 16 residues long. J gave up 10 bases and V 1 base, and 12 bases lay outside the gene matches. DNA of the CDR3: TGTGCCTGGAGTGCCGACAGGGGTAGCCACGGCTCACCCCTCCACTTT. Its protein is CAWSADRGSHGSPLHF.

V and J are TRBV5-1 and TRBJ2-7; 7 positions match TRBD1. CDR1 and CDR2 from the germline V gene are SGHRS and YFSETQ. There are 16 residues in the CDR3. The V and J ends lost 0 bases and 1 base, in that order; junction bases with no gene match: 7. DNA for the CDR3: TGCGCCAGCAGCTTGGCAGGGTCAGGGGGTTCCTACGAGCAGTACTTC. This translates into CASSLAGSGGSYEQYF.

The DNA for the CDR3 is TGTGCCAGCAGTTTATGGGGACAGCTCAACACTGAAGCTTTCTTT. Protein: CASSLWGQLNTEAFF. The chain combines TRBV27 with TRBJ1-1; TRBD1 aligns across 7 bases. This CDR3 region has 15 residues. V was pared by 1 base and J by 2 bases, with 4 bases of the junction left unmatched. From germline, CDR1 is MNHEY and CDR2 SMNVEV (reference sequence).

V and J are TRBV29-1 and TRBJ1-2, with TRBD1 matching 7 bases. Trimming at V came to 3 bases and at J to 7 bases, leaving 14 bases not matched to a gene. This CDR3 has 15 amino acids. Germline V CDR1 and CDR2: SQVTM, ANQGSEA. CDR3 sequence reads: CSVDRRQGGFFGYTF. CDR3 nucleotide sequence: TGCAGCGTTGACAGGCGGCAGGGGGGATTTTTTGGCTACACCTTC. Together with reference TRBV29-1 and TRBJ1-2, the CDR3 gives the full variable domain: SAVISQKPSRDICQRGTSLTIQCQVDSQVTMMFWYRQQPGQSLTLIATANQGSEATYESGFVIDKFPISRPNLTFSTLTVSNMSPEDSSIYLCSVDRRQGGFFGYTFGSGTRLTVV.

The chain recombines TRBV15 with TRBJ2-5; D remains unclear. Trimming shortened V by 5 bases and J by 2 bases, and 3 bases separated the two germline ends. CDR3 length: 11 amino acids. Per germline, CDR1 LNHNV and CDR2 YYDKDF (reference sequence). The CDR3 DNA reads TGTGCCACCAGCCTTCAAGAGACCCAGTACTTC. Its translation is CATSLQETQYF.

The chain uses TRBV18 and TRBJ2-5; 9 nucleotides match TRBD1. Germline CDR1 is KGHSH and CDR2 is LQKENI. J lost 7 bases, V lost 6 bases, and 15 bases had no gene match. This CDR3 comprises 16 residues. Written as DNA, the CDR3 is TGTGCCAGCTCGGAAAGTGGACAGGGGTTTTTCGGGACCCAGTACTTC. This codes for CASSESGQGFFGTQYF.

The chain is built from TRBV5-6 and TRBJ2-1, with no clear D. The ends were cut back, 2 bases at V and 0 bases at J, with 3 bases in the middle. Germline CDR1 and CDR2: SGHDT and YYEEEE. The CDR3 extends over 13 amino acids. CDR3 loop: CASSFGSYNEQFF. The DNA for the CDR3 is TGTGCCAGCAGCTTCGGCTCCTACAATGAGCAGTTCTTC.

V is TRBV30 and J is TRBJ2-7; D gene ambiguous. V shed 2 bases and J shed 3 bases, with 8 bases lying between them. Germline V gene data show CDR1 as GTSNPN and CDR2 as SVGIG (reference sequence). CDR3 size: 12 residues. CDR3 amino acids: CAWSSLGYEQYF. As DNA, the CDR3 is TGTGCCTGGAGTAGTCTCGGCTACGAGCAGTACTTC.

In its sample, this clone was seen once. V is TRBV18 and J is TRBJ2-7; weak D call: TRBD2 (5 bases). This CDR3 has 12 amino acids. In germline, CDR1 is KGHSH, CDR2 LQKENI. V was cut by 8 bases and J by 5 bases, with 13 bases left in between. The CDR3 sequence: CASRKVEDEQYF. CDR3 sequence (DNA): TGTGCCAGCCGAAAAGTGGAGGACGAGCAGTACTTC.

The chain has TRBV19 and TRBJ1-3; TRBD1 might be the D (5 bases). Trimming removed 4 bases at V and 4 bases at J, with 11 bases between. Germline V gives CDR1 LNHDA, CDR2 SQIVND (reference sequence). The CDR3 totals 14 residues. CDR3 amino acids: CASSRFRAGNTIYF. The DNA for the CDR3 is TGTGCCAGTAGTAGATTCAGGGCGGGAAACACCATATATTTT.

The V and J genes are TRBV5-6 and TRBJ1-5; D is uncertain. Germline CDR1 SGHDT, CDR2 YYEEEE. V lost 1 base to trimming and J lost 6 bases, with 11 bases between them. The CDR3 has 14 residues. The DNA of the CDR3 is TGTGCCAGCAGCTTGTCCCTAGATAGTCAGCCCCAGCATTTT. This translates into CASSLSLDSQPQHF. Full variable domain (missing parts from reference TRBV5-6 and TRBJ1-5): DAGVTQSPTHLIKTRGQQVTLRCSPKSGHDTVSWYQQALGQGPQFIFQYYEEEERQRGNFPDRFSGHQFPNYSSELNVNALLLGDSALYLCASSLSLDSQPQHFGDGTRLSIL.

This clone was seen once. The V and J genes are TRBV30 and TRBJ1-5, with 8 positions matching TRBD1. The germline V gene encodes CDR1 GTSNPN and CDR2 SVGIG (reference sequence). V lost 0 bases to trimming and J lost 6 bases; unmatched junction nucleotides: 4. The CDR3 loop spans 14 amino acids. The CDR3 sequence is CAWSVPGGFQPQHF. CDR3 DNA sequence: TGTGCCTGGAGTGTCCCAGGGGGCTTTCAGCCCCAGCATTTT.

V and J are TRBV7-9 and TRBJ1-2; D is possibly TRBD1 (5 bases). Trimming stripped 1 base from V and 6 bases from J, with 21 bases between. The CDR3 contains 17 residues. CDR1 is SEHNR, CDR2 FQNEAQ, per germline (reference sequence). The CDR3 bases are TGTGCCAGCAGCTTAGGCGACTACCTTCGGGGGGTCGATGGCTACACCTTC. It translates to CASSLGDYLRGVDGYTF.

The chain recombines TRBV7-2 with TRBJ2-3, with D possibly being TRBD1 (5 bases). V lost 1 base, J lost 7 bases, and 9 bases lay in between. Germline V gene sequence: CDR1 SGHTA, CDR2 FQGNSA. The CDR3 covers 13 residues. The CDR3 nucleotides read TGTGCCAGCAGCTTAGTAGCAGGGAATACGCAGTATTTT. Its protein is CASSLVAGNTQYF.

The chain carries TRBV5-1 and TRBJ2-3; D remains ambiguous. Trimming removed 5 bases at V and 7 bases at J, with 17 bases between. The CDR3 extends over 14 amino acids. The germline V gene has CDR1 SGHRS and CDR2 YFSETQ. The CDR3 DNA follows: TGCGCCAGCAGTTTCCCCCCCGAGTCGAATACGCAGTATTTT. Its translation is CASSFPPESNTQYF.

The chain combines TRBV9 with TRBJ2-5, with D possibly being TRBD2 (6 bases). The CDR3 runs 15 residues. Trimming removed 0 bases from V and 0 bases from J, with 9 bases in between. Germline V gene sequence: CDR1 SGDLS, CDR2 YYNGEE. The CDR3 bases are TGTGCCAGCAGCGTAGCGGAGGGGTACCAAGAGACCCAGTACTTC. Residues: CASSVAEGYQETQYF.

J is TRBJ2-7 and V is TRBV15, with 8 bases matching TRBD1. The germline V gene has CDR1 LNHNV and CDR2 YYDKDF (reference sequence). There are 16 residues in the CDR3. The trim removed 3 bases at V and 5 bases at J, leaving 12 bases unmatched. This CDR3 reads CATSRGYQGALDEQYF. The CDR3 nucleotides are TGTGCCACCAGCAGGGGGTATCAGGGGGCATTAGACGAGCAGTACTTC.

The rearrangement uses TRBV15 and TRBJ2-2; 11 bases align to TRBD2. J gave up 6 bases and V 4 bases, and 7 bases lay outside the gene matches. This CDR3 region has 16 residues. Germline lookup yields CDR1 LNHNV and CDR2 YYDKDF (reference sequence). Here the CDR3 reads CATSKTSGIRAGELFF. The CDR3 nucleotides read TGTGCCACCAGCAAGACTAGCGGGATAAGGGCCGGGGAGCTGTTTTTT.

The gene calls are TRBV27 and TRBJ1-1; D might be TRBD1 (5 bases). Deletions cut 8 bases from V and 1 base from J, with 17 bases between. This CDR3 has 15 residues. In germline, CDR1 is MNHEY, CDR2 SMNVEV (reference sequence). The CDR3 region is CASWVNGAKNTEAFF. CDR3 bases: TGTGCCAGCTGGGTGAATGGGGCCAAGAACACTGAAGCTTTCTTT.

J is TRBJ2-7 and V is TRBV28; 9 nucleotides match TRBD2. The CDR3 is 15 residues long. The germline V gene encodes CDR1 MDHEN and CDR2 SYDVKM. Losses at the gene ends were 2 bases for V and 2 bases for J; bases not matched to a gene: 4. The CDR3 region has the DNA TGTGCCAGCAGTTTAATTGCGGGAGGGCCCTACGAGCAGTACTTC. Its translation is CASSLIAGGPYEQYF.

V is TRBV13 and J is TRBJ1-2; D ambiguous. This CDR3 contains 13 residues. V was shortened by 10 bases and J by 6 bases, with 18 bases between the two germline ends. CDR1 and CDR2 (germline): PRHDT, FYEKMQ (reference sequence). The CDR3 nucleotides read TGTGCCACCTCGGGGAGGGTGAAAGATGGCTACACCTTC. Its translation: CATSGRVKDGYTF.

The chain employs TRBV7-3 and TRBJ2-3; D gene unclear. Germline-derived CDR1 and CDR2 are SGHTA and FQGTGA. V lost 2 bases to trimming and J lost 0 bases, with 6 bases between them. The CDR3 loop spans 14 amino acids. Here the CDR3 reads CASSLWASTDTQYF. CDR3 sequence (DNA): TGTGCCAGCAGCTTATGGGCCAGCACAGATACGCAGTATTTT. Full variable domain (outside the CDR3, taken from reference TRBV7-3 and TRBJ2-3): GAGVSQTPSNKVTEKGKYVELRCDPISGHTALYWYRQSLGQGPEFLIYFQGTGAADDSGLPNDRFFAVRPEGSVSTLKIQRTERGDSAVYLCASSLWASTDTQYFGPGTRLTVL.

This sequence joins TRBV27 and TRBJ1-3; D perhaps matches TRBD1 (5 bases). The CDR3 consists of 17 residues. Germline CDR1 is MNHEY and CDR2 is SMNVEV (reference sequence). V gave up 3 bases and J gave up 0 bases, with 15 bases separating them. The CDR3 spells CASSFRFSGLSGNTIYF. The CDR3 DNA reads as TGTGCCAGCAGTTTCAGATTTTCGGGACTCTCTGGAAACACCATATATTTT.

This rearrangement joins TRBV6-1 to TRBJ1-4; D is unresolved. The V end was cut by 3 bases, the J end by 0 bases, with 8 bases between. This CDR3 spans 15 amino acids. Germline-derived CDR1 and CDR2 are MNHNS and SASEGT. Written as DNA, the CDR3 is TGTGCCAGCAGTGACCTGAGTGCAACTAATGAAAAACTGTTTTTT. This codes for CASSDLSATNEKLFF.